The 19 T cell receptor beta chains below were found in one sample sequenced in a study of blood T cell repertoires in COVID-19. Assay used: immunoSEQ multiplex PCR; TCRdb lists only in-frame clones, some missing. The data contain around 70,000 clones, roughly 89% of them singletons. Sequencing was performed on peripheral blood. The receptors shown here come from an elderly man with acute or convalescent COVID-19.

CDR3 DNA sequence: TGTGCCAGCAGCGTGACAGTTCTAGGAGATACGCAGTATTTT. This codes for CASSVTVLGDTQYF. The V gene is TRBV9, the J gene TRBJ2-3; TRBD1 might be the D (5 bases). The V gene's germline CDR1 is SGDLS and CDR2 YYNGEE. CDR3 length equals 14 residues. Trimming cost V 2 bases and J 5 bases, with 12 bases left between them.

This clone was detected only once. The V and J genes are TRBV19 and TRBJ2-2, with 7 bases that match TRBD1. The CDR3 covers 18 residues. CDR1 and CDR2 from the germline V gene are LNHDA and SQIVND (reference sequence). V shed 0 bases and J 4 bases; nucleotides not matched to a gene: 11. The CDR3 reads CASSIDLTGVVVTGELFF. Here the CDR3 DNA reads TGTGCCAGTAGTATAGACCTAACAGGGGTTGTGGTCACCGGGGAGCTGTTTTTT.

This clone came up a few times. The genes are TRBV15 and TRBJ1-5; D remains unclear. The CDR3 runs 16 residues. CDR1 is LNHNV and CDR2 is YYDKDF in the germline V gene (reference sequence). Deletions cut 1 base from V and 2 bases from J, with 12 bases between. The CDR3 here is CATSRGGATGNQPQHF. The CDR3 bases are TGTGCCACCAGCAGAGGAGGTGCGACGGGCAATCAGCCCCAGCATTTT. Full variable domain (rest looked up from reference TRBV15 and TRBJ1-5): DAMVIQNPRYQVTQFGKPVTLSCSQTLNHNVMYWYQQKSSQAPKLLFHYYDKDFNNEADTPDNFQSRRPNTSFCFLDIRSPGLGDTAMYLCATSRGGATGNQPQHFGDGTRLSIL.

The V call is TRBV7-8, the J call TRBJ2-3, with no clear D. The CDR3 extends over 15 amino acids. Germline assignment: CDR1 SGHVS and CDR2 FQNEAQ. The germline V and J ends were trimmed by 8 bases and 2 bases, with 17 bases remaining between them. The CDR3 is CASFLRIPYTDTQYF. The DNA for the CDR3 is TGTGCCAGCTTTTTGCGGATTCCTTACACAGATACGCAGTATTTT.

The rearrangement uses TRBV2 and TRBJ2-1, with 16 bases aligning to TRBD2. This CDR3 spans 14 amino acids. CDR1 is SNHLY and CDR2 is FYNNEI in the germline V gene. Trimming cost V 7 bases and J 7 bases; bases outside gene matches: 1. The CDR3 nucleotides read TGTGCCAGCATGGGACTAGCGGGGGGGAATGAGCAGTTCTTC. It yields the protein CASMGLAGGNEQFF.

This chain uses TRBV5-1 with TRBJ1-6, with D perhaps TRBD1 (5 bases). The germline V gene has CDR1 SGHRS and CDR2 YFSETQ. CDR3 length: 14 residues. The ends were cut back, 0 bases at V and 6 bases at J, with 7 bases in the middle. CDR3 in DNA: TGCGCCAGCAGCTTGGGACAGACTAATTCACCCCTCCACTTT. Its translation is CASSLGQTNSPLHF.

This clone was picked up a small number of times. This chain's CDR3 is CASRSWGAADTQYF. As DNA, the CDR3 is TGTGCCAGCAGGTCCTGGGGAGCCGCAGATACGCAGTATTTT. V is TRBV27 and J is TRBJ2-3, with D perhaps TRBD2 (5 bases). Germline V CDR1 and CDR2: MNHEY, SMNVEV (reference sequence). The V end was cut by 6 bases, the J end by 4 bases, with 14 bases between. CDR3 length: 14 residues.

This chain uses TRBV29-1 with TRBJ1-1; a weak D match, TRBD1 (5 bases). The V end was cut by 7 bases, the J end by 5 bases, with 17 bases between. CDR1 and CDR2 (germline): SQVTM, ANQGSEA. The CDR3 length is 13 residues. The CDR3 nucleotides are TGCAGCGCTGCGGGGAGGGACGGAACTGAAGCTTTCTTT. This translates into CSAAGRDGTEAFF. Full variable domain (missing parts from reference TRBV29-1 and TRBJ1-1): SAVISQKPSRDICQRGTSLTIQCQVDSQVTMMFWYRQQPGQSLTLIATANQGSEATYESGFVIDKFPISRPNLTFSTLTVSNMSPEDSSIYLCSAAGRDGTEAFFGQGTRLTVV.

The chain has TRBV6-6 and TRBJ1-2; TRBD1 is a possible D gene (6 bases). CDR3 size: 13 residues. V lost 5 bases to trimming and J lost 6 bases, with 13 bases between them. The germline V gene has CDR1 MNHNY and CDR2 SVGAGI (reference sequence). The CDR3 sequence is CASSPTGIDGYTF. The CDR3 DNA reads as TGTGCCAGCAGTCCTACAGGGATAGATGGCTACACCTTC.

The chain employs TRBV7-9 and TRBJ2-7; TRBD2 aligns across 11 bases. The trim removed 5 bases at V and 0 bases at J, leaving 12 bases unmatched. CDR3 length: 18 amino acids. The germline gives CDR1 SEHNR, CDR2 FQNEAQ (reference sequence). In nucleotides, the CDR3 is TGTGCCAGCAGCCTAAGAAGTGTGGGACTAGCGGCCTCCTACGAGCAGTACTTC. This sequence encodes CASSLRSVGLAASYEQYF.

The V call is TRBV7-9, the J call TRBJ1-1; 7 bases align to TRBD1. V dropped 2 bases and J dropped 5; count of bases not matched to a gene: 2. Germline-derived CDR1 and CDR2 are SEHNR and FQNEAQ (reference sequence). The CDR3 length is 13 residues. This CDR3 is CASSLSRGTEAFF. The DNA of the CDR3 is TGTGCCAGCAGCTTAAGCAGGGGGACTGAAGCTTTCTTT.

The chain employs TRBV5-1 and TRBJ1-2, with no clear D. Deletions cut 4 bases from V and 3 bases from J, with 7 bases between. CDR1 and CDR2 (germline): SGHRS, YFSETQ. The CDR3 loop spans 12 amino acids. CDR3 nucleotide sequence: TGCGCCAGCAGCGTTACAGACTATGGCTACACCTTC. This encodes CASSVTDYGYTF.

The rearrangement joins TRBV12-3 or TRBV12-4 to TRBJ1-1, with TRBD1 as a possible D gene (6 bases). V lost 7 bases and J lost 11, with 20 bases in between. The CDR3 is 13 amino acids. The chain's CDR3 is CASTVMGAGEAFF. CDR3 nucleotide sequence: TGTGCCAGCACTGTGATGGGAGCAGGGGAGGCTTTCTTT.

This clone was seen only a few times. CDR3 sequence: CASRPPGHRNSPLHF. CDR3 nucleotides: TGTGCCAGCAGGCCGCCAGGGCACCGGAATTCACCCCTCCACTTT. The gene calls are TRBV3-1 (or the pseudogene TRBV3-2) and TRBJ1-6; D is possibly TRBD1 (5 bases). This CDR3 contains 15 residues. Trimming left V 6 bases short and J 7 bases short, with 16 bases between. The germline gives CDR1 LGHDT, CDR2 YNNKEL (reference sequence).

This chain uses TRBV12-5 with TRBJ2-3; TRBD2 matches at 10 bases. The germline V gene encodes CDR1 LGHNT and CDR2 FRNRAP. After removal of 6 bases from V and 5 bases from J, the junction contained 5 bases not matched to a gene. This CDR3 has 14 residues. Here the CDR3 reads CASGQLAGLDTQYF. Written as DNA, the CDR3 is TGTGCTAGTGGGCAACTAGCGGGGCTAGATACGCAGTATTTT.

This clone was observed a handful of times. J is TRBJ1-1 and V is TRBV24-1, with 12 bases fitting TRBD1. This CDR3 contains 18 residues. Germline CDR1 and CDR2: KGHDR and SFDVKD. V was clipped by 1 base and J by 4 bases; unmatched bases: 9. The CDR3 reads CATSDFGTGGHFVTEAFF. As DNA, the CDR3 is TGTGCCACCAGTGATTTTGGGACAGGGGGCCATTTTGTCACTGAAGCTTTCTTT.

The rearrangement links TRBV3-1 (or the pseudogene TRBV3-2) to TRBJ1-4; possibly TRBD1 for D (5 bases). The CDR3 extends over 15 amino acids. Trimming pared 1 base from V and 5 bases from J, leaving 11 bases between. From germline, CDR1 is LGHDT and CDR2 YNNKEL (reference sequence). This CDR3 reads CASSQGGTENEKLFF. As DNA, the CDR3 is TGTGCCAGCAGCCAAGGGGGGACTGAGAATGAAAAACTGTTTTTT.

The chain is built from TRBV3-1 (or the pseudogene TRBV3-2) and TRBJ1-6; possibly TRBD1 for D (6 bases). Germline CDR1 is LGHDT and CDR2 is YNNKEL (reference sequence). The CDR3 runs to 17 residues. Trimming took 4 bases from V and 7 from J, leaving 20 bases between them. CDR3 amino acids: CASSPWTAGQSNSPLHF. CDR3 nucleotides: TGTGCCAGCAGCCCTTGGACAGCGGGGCAGTCCAATTCACCCCTCCACTTT.

The sample holds one count of this clone. The CDR3 reads CASSLSSGFGEKLFF. CDR3 nucleotides: TGTGCCAGCAGCTTATCCTCGGGGTTTGGGGAAAAACTGTTTTTT. The chain recombines TRBV11-2 with TRBJ1-4; D not certain. V lost 2 bases and J 8 bases, leaving 15 bases between the germline ends. The CDR3 covers 15 residues. The germline CDR1 and CDR2 sequences are SGHAT and FQNNGV.